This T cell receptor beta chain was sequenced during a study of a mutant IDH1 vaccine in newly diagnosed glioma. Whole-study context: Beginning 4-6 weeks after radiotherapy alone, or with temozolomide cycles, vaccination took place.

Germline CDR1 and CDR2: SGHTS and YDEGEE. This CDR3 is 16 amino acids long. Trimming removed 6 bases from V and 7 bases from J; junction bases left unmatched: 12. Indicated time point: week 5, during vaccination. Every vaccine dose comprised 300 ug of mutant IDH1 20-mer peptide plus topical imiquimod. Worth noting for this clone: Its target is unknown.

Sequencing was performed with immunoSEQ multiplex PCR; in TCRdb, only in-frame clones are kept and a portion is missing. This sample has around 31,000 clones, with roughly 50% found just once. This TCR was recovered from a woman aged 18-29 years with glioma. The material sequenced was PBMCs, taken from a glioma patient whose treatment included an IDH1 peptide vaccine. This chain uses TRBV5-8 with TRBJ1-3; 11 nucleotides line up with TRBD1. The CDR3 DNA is TGTGCCAGCACCTGGCTTTTGGGACAGGGGGTGAACACCATATATTTT. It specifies CASTWLLGQGVNTIYF.